Detailed here is one T cell receptor (beta chain). This clonotype was detected ten times or more. No antigen is known for it. No base-level quality is on record; no much larger clone is a single base apart. V is cut by 5 bases and J by 2 bases, and the space between the germline ends is 13 bases. For CDR1 and CDR2, the germline V gene (reference sequence) lists WNHNN and SYGVQD. The CDR3 starts with the cysteine, ends with the phenylalanine, and has 15 residues. The CDR3 DNA has 45 bases and is translated from base 1. This entry belongs to a study of CD8 T cells in ankylosing spondylitis (dated by TCRdb to 2016 to 2017). For the wider study: The study set out to find disease-linked TCR variants by profiling T cell receptor beta repertoires in ankylosing spondylitis patients and healthy donors. The whole study cohort included 85 to 120 healthy donors and about two dozen ankylosing spondylitis patients. Peripheral blood samples were taken, and synovial fluid was additionally collected from ankylosing spondylitis patients. The full study reports these points: A TCR beta motif made up of eight highly homologous amino acid variants appeared to be characteristic of blood from ankylosing spondylitis patients. A CD8+ phenotype was shown by the disease-linked clones, which were found at relatively low frequencies in peripheral blood. According to the report, matched synovial fluid samples from ankylosing spondylitis patients were significantly enriched for the disease-linked clones. Some motif variants were previously reported in synovial fluid and blood of reactive arthritis patients, suggesting common disease-initiation mechanisms.

TCRdb shows the sequencer as Illumina HiSeq 2500. Quantitative 5'-RACE with molecular barcodes was the method used to prepare the TCR beta libraries. The original pipeline was this. To identify disease-linked TCR variants, a new computational method was used, one built on a probabilistic model of VDJ rearrangement. Starting from the raw public reads, TCRdb applied fastp trimming at Q25, assembled clones with MiXCR and retained in-frame beta chains. Entries that share a CDR3 protein sequence are merged under the most common genes and DNA. None of the V and J calls come from the authors' own analysis; TCRdb made them. Here the sample has roughly 230,000 distinct CDR3 sequences; roughly a tenth occur a single time. Around 2.6% of the sample rests with the top ten.

Sequenced sample: blood, either unsorted or a sorted T cell fraction (not recorded which). The chain uses TRBV10-1 and TRBJ2-1; the best D guess is TRBD2, with 6 bases matching. This TCR was sampled from a male donor with ankylosing spondylitis or in good health (not recorded which). The nucleotide sequence reads TGCGCCAGCAGTATGGACGGGGGACCCTACAATGAGCAGTTCTTC. Its protein product is CASSMDGGPYNEQFF.